Here is one TCR beta chain with its context. No antigen is known for it. Using immunoSEQ multiplex PCR, the repertoire was profiled, and TCRdb retains in-frame clones only, with some absent. The sample includes around 40,000 clones, roughly 90% of them seen just once. CDR1 and CDR2 from the germline V gene are MNHEY and SVGAGI. V gave up 7 bases and J gave up 8 bases; unmatched junction bases: 5. CDR3 length: 13 amino acids. The data originate from a study of PD-L1 blockade in urothelial cancer. For the study at large: The patients first took atezolizumab around 2014, receiving 1,200 mg intravenously every 3 weeks. From 0 to 3 prior chemotherapy regimens had been given to the patients.

Between 1 and 8 samples, pretreatment and on-treatment, were given by each patient. Study conclusions and caveats: Pretreatment TCR clonality in blood, when below the median, was predictive of better survival.

Sequences were derived from PBMCs, sampled around atezolizumab (anti-PD-L1) treatment. The chain carries TRBV6-5 and TRBJ1-4; 9 bases match TRBD1. The sequence came from a man aged 55 to 70 with urothelial cancer. The CDR3 is CASKGQGGEKLFF. The DNA of the CDR3 is TGTGCCAGCAAGGGACAGGGAGGAGAAAAACTGTTTTTT.